This TCR beta chain was identified in a study of OX40 agonist ivuxolimab in advanced cancers. Study in general: Three partial responders included one hepatocellular carcinoma patient and two cutaneous melanoma patients.

The assay was immunoSEQ multiplex PCR, and TCRdb's table has in-frame clones only and misses some. The sample includes just under 65,000 clones, 91% of them seen just once. Comments on this clone: Its antigen is undetermined.

Whole-study findings and limits: The 0.1-3.0 mg/kg partial responders had among the lowest clonal expansion.

The germline gives CDR1 SGDLS, CDR2 YYNGEE. V dropped 0 bases and J dropped 3; count of bases not matched to a gene: 2. This CDR3 has 15 residues. This rearrangement joins TRBV9 to TRBJ2-7, with 11 bases aligning to TRBD1. The specimen comprised CD4+ or CD8+ T cells sorted from blood, sampled in a trial of the OX40 agonist ivuxolimab. The receptor comes from an adult with an advanced solid tumor such as melanoma, head and neck, liver or kidney cancer. CDR3 nucleotide sequence: TGTGCCAGCAGCGTAGGGACAGGGGGCCTCTACGAGCAGTACTTC. Translating gives CASSVGTGGLYEQYF.